This is a list of T cell receptor beta chains from one sample in a study of T cell responses to AZD1222 COVID-19 vaccine. TCRdb's copy holds only in-frame clones and misses some; the assay was immunoSEQ multiplex PCR. Of 80,000 or so clones listed, more than 85% are singletons. The specimen comprised peripheral blood, sampled 28 days after the second AZD1222 dose. These receptors were taken from an adult who received the AZD1222 COVID-19 vaccine. CDR3s include the opening cysteine and the closing phenylalanine or tryptophan. The D gene is left open where the match is weak. Only some rows state a clone size, as once, few, many or a class for expanded clones.

clone_size: -
v_call: TRBV7-2
j_call: TRBJ2-3
d_call: -
cdr3_nt: TGTGCCAGCAGCTTAAAGGGAACAGATACGCAGTATTTT
cdr3_aa: CASSLKGTDTQYF

clone_size: -
v_call: TRBV21-1
j_call: TRBJ2-2
d_call: -
cdr3_nt: TGTGCCACCTGGGAGGAGGAAAACACCGGGGAGCTGTTTTTT
cdr3_aa: CATWEEENTGELFF

clone_size: -
v_call: TRBV24-1
j_call: TRBJ2-3
d_call: TRBD2
cdr3_nt: TGTGCCACCAGTGGCGGCGGGACTAGCGTTGATACGCAGTATTTT
cdr3_aa: CATSGGGTSVDTQYF

clone_size: -
v_call: TRBV4-2
j_call: TRBJ1-1
d_call: -
cdr3_nt: TGTGCCAGCAGCCATTTCGGGGGAGAAGCTTTCTTT
cdr3_aa: CASSHFGGEAFF

clone_size: -
v_call: TRBV6-6
j_call: TRBJ1-4
d_call: -
cdr3_nt: TGTGCCAGCAGTTACTCGAAGTCCCTTGGAGAAAAACTGTTTTTT
cdr3_aa: CASSYSKSLGEKLFF

clone_size: once
v_call: TRBV6-1
j_call: TRBJ2-7
d_call: -
cdr3_nt: TGTGCCAGCAGTGACAACCTCTACGAGCAGTACTTC
cdr3_aa: CASSDNLYEQYF

clone_size: -
v_call: TRBV7-9
j_call: TRBJ1-1
d_call: TRBD1
cdr3_nt: TGTGTCCCCCAGGGGGTGAGACTCATGAACACTGAAGCTTTCTTT
cdr3_aa: CVPQGVRLMNTEAFF

clone_size: -
v_call: TRBV4-3
j_call: TRBJ2-5
d_call: -
cdr3_nt: TGCGCCAGCAGCCAAGATACCCGGGAGTCAAAGACCCAGTACTTC
cdr3_aa: CASSQDTRESKTQYF

clone_size: -
v_call: TRBV7-6
j_call: TRBJ2-7
d_call: -
cdr3_nt: TGTGCCAGCAGCTTAATGGCCCAAGGTGAGCAGTACTTC
cdr3_aa: CASSLMAQGEQYF

clone_size: -
v_call: TRBV19
j_call: TRBJ1-1
d_call: -
cdr3_nt: TGTGCCAGTAGTTGGGGGGCGCAAACTGAAGCTTTCTTT
cdr3_aa: CASSWGAQTEAFF

clone_size: -
v_call: TRBV3-1/TRBV3-2
j_call: TRBJ1-1
d_call: -
cdr3_nt: TGTGCCAGCAGCCCCTTTACCGGGCGCAGTGAAGCTTTCTTT
cdr3_aa: CASSPFTGRSEAFF

clone_size: -
v_call: TRBV5-1
j_call: TRBJ2-7
d_call: -
cdr3_nt: TGCGCCAGCAGCTCAGCTTTCGGCTCACAACGTTCCTACGAGCAGTACTTC
cdr3_aa: CASSSAFGSQRSYEQYF

clone_size: -
v_call: TRBV28
j_call: TRBJ1-6
d_call: TRBD1
cdr3_nt: TGTGCCAGCAGTTTAGGTCCCAGGGGGCCATCGGTCACCCCCCTCCACTTT
cdr3_aa: CASSLGPRGPSVTPLHF

clone_size: -
v_call: TRBV19
j_call: TRBJ1-1
d_call: -
cdr3_nt: TGTGCCAGTAGTACAGATAGTGTTAACACTGAAGCTTTCTTT
cdr3_aa: CASSTDSVNTEAFF

clone_size: few
v_call: TRBV10-1
j_call: TRBJ2-7
d_call: -
cdr3_nt: TGCGCCAGCAGTGAGTCAGGAGACCCCAGCTACGAGCAGTACTTC
cdr3_aa: CASSESGDPSYEQYF

clone_size: -
v_call: TRBV9
j_call: TRBJ1-5
d_call: TRBD1
cdr3_nt: TGTGCCAGCAGCGTAGCCGACAGGGAGGCAATCAGTGCCCAGCATTTT
cdr3_aa: CASSVADREAISAQHF

clone_size: -
v_call: TRBV5-6
j_call: TRBJ2-3
d_call: -
cdr3_nt: TGTGCCAGCAGCTTGGCTTATCCAGATACGCAGTATTTT
cdr3_aa: CASSLAYPDTQYF